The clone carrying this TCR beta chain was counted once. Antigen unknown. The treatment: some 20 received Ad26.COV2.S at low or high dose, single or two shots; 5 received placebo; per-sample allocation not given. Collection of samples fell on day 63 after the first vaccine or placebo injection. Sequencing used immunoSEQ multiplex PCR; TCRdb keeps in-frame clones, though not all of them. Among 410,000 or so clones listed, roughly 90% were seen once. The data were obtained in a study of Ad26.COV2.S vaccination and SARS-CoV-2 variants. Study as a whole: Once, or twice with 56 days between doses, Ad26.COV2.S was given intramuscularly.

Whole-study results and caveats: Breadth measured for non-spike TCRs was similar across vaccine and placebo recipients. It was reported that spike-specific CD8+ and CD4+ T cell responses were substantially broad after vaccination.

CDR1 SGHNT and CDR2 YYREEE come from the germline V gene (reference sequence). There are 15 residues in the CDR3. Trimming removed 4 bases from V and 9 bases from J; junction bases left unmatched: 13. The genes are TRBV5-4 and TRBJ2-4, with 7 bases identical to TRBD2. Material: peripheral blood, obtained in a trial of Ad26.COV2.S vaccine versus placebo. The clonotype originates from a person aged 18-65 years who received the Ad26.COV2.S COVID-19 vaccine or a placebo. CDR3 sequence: CASSLEGGAGVIQYF. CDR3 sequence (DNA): TGTGCCAGCAGCCTTGAGGGTGGGGCGGGGGTCATTCAGTACTTC.